The 17 T cell receptor beta chains below come from one sample, sequenced in a study of T cells in Graves' hyperthyroidism and ophthalmopathy. Amplification yielded TCR beta CDR3 regions, with RNA transcripts as the source. When the TCR CDR3 underwent first-round RT-PCR, the HTBI primer set was used. Via MiXCR, TCRdb re-called the multiplex PCR reads, giving one row per CDR3 protein. The data show some 370,000 distinct CDR3 sequences, 11% to 15% seen once. Sequenced material: blood. The receptors come from a man aged 45-60 years with Graves' ophthalmopathy.

This clonotype was counted ten times or more. The J gene is TRBJ1-3, the V gene TRBV6-5; TRBD1 matches at 8 bases. Germline loops: CDR1 MNHEY, CDR2 SVGAGI. The V and J ends lost 0 bases and 0 bases, in that order; junction bases with no gene match: 10. This CDR3 has 19 residues. CDR3 region: CASSYSGRQGTFSGNTIYF. CDR3 in DNA: TGTGCCAGCAGTTACTCTGGTCGACAGGGGACCTTCTCTGGAAACACCATATATTTT.

This clonotype appeared many times. Here the CDR3 reads CSARSGSGYEQYF. CDR3 bases: TGCAGTGCTAGGAGCGGGAGTGGGTACGAGCAGTACTTC. The V gene is TRBV20-1, the J gene TRBJ2-7; 8 bases are shared with TRBD2. Per the germline V gene, CDR1 is DFQATT and CDR2 is SNEGSKA (reference sequence). The CDR3 sequence is 13 residues long. After removal of 3 bases from V and 4 bases from J, the junction contained 5 bases not matched to a gene.

On this clonotype: This may arise from a read error, as a much more abundant clone is one base away. The chain is built from TRBV28 and TRBJ2-4, with 8 nucleotides matching TRBD1. Trimming removed 8 bases from V and 7 bases from J; junction bases left unmatched: 19. The CDR3 spans 17 residues. Germline loops: CDR1 MDHEN, CDR2 SYDVKM. This chain's CDR3 is CASRISVAGGVWNIQYF. In DNA, the CDR3 is TGTGCCAGCCGAATCTCCGTGGCAGGGGGCGTTTGGAACATTCAGTACTTC.

Points on this clonotype: A much bigger clone sits one base away, suggesting this may be a read error. The chain carries TRBV2 and TRBJ2-7; 12 bases are a match to TRBD2. CDR3 length: 14 amino acids. Trimming took 7 bases from V and 2 from J; bases not matched to a gene: 3. Germline V CDR1 and CDR2: SNHLY, FYNNEI. CDR3 in amino acids: CASTRLAGAYEQYF. CDR3 DNA: TGTGCCAGCACAAGACTAGCGGGGGCCTACGAGCAGTACTTC.

This clonotype was observed many times. A read error may produce the germline difference seen at one junction end. The genes are TRBV11-2 and TRBJ2-7; 7 nucleotides line up with TRBD2. Germline V gene sequence: CDR1 SGHAT, CDR2 FQNNGV. The CDR3 is 14 amino acids. CDR3 sequence reads: CVSSLASGFYEQYF. The CDR3 DNA is TGTGTCAGCAGCCTAGCTAGCGGATTCTACGAGCAGTACTTC.

This clonotype has just one count. This chain connects TRBV19 to TRBJ2-7; 8 bases map to TRBD2. V lost 10 bases and J lost 6; bases outside the gene matches: 11. Germline values: CDR1 LNHDA, CDR2 SQIVND (reference sequence). The CDR3 runs 13 residues. CDR3 residues: CAIPGAGGGEQYF. The CDR3 bases are TGTGCCATCCCGGGGGCGGGAGGAGGCGAGCAGTACTTC.

This clonotype was seen repeatedly, ten times or more. This rearrangement joins TRBV7-9 to TRBJ1-2; D call uncertain. Trimming took 5 bases from V and 0 from J, leaving 19 bases between them. This CDR3 spans 17 amino acids. CDR1 and CDR2 (germline): SEHNR, FQNEAQ (reference sequence). CDR3 in amino acids: CASSPSTPGIANYGYTF. DNA of the CDR3: TGTGCCAGCAGCCCCAGCACTCCGGGAATAGCTAACTATGGCTACACCTTC.

The rearrangement joins TRBV7-8 to TRBJ2-6, with D unresolved. Germline-derived CDR1 and CDR2 are SGHVS and FQNEAQ. The CDR3 is made up of 16 amino acids. V lost 2 bases to trimming and J lost 0 bases, with 8 bases between them. In DNA form, the CDR3 reads TGTGCCAGCAGCTTAATGTCTCGCTCTGGGGCCAACGTCCTGACTTTC. Translation: CASSLMSRSGANVLTF.

This clonotype was counted ten times or more. V usage is TRBV7-8 and J usage is TRBJ2-5; 8 nucleotides line up with TRBD1. The CDR3 consists of 17 residues. With V trimmed by 1 base and J by 5 bases, 12 bases remained unmatched. Germline CDR1 is SGHVS and CDR2 is FQNEAQ. This chain's CDR3 is CASSLERPGGRDETQYF. The CDR3 DNA follows: TGTGCCAGCAGCTTAGAAAGACCAGGGGGCAGGGATGAGACCCAGTACTTC.

The gene calls are TRBV5-6 and TRBJ2-1, with 14 bases lining up with TRBD2. J gave up 4 bases and V 4 bases, and 16 bases lay outside the gene matches. The CDR3 consists of 20 residues. The germline gives CDR1 SGHDT, CDR2 YYEEEE. The CDR3 reads CASSPTTSGRDHRLYNEQFF. The CDR3 bases are TGTGCCAGCAGCCCAACGACTAGCGGGAGGGATCACCGTCTTTACAATGAGCAGTTCTTC.

This clonotype came up a few times. V usage is TRBV6-1 and J usage is TRBJ1-5, with TRBD1 matching 10 bases. Germline values: CDR1 MNHNS, CDR2 SASEGT. CDR3 length: 13 residues. V was clipped by 6 bases and J by 11 bases; unmatched bases: 7. CDR3 in DNA: TGTGCCAGCAGGGTGACAGGGGGCATGGCCCAGCATTTT. Protein product: CASRVTGGMAQHF.

This clonotype was seen at least ten times. The chain employs TRBV5-1 and TRBJ1-1; D is undetermined. V was clipped by 0 bases and J by 3 bases, with 6 bases between them. The CDR3 sequence is 13 residues long. The germline gives CDR1 SGHRS, CDR2 YFSETQ. The CDR3 here is CASSLVADTEAFF. The CDR3 DNA reads as TGCGCCAGCAGCTTGGTTGCTGACACTGAAGCTTTCTTT.

The chain employs TRBV4-2 and TRBJ2-4; D is uncertain. CDR1 and CDR2 from the germline V gene are LGHNA and YNFKEQ. V lost 1 base to trimming and J lost 4 bases, with 11 bases between them. CDR3 length equals 15 residues. CDR3 sequence: CASSQANRAKNIQYF. CDR3 nucleotides: TGTGCCAGCAGCCAAGCTAACCGGGCAAAAAACATTCAGTACTTC.

This clonotype has a count of ten or more. The chain is built from TRBV28 and TRBJ1-2; 8 positions agree with TRBD1. Germline CDR1 is MDHEN and CDR2 is SYDVKM. V lost 5 bases to trimming and J lost 4 bases; unmatched junction nucleotides: 6. The CDR3 is 14 amino acids. The CDR3 DNA reads as TGTGCCAGCAGTCCCCCAGGGGGCATCTATGGCTACACCTTC. Translated, it gives CASSPPGGIYGYTF.

This chain connects TRBV29-1 to TRBJ2-7; 13 positions match TRBD2. V lost 0 bases to trimming and J lost 4 bases; unmatched junction nucleotides: 3. This CDR3 spans 15 amino acids. From germline, CDR1 is SQVTM and CDR2 ANQGSEA. The CDR3 sequence is CSVEEGTSGTYEQYF. In DNA, the CDR3 is TGCAGCGTTGAAGAGGGGACTAGCGGGACTTACGAGCAGTACTTC.

This clonotype showed up many times. This chain links TRBV2 with TRBJ2-1, with 11 positions matching TRBD2. Germline values: CDR1 SNHLY, CDR2 FYNNEI. Germline trimming cut 6 bases from V and 0 bases from J; bases unmatched to any gene: 10. The CDR3 loop spans 18 amino acids. CDR3 DNA sequence: TGTGCCAGCAGCCCAGGTACTAGCGGGAGCCCCTCCTACAATGAGCAGTTCTTC. Amino acid sequence: CASSPGTSGSPSYNEQFF.

The V and J genes are TRBV9 and TRBJ2-3, with 12 bases aligning to TRBD2. Germline CDR1 reads SGDLS; CDR2 reads YYNGEE. Trimming cost V 4 bases and J 2 bases; bases outside gene matches: 5. This CDR3 contains 16 residues. The CDR3 DNA reads as TGTGCCAGCAGCCCGACTAGCGGGGGTTCCACAGATACGCAGTATTTT. It encodes CASSPTSGGSTDTQYF.